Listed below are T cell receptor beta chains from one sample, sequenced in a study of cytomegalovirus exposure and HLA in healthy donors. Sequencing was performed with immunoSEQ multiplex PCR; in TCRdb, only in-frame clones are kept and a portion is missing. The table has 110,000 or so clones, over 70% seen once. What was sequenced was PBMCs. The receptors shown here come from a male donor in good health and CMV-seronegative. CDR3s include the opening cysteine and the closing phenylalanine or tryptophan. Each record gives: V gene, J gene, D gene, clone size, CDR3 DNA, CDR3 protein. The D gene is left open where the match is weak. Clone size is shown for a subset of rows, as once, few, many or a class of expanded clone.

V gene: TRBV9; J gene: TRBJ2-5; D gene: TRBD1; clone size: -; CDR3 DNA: TGTGCCAGCAGCGGGACAGGGGAAGAGACCCAGTACTTC; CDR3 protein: CASSGTGEETQYF
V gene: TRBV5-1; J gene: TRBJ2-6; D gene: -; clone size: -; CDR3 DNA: TGCGCCAGCAGCGATAGTACCGGGACACATGGGGCCAACGTCCTGACTTTC; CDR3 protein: CASSDSTGTHGANVLTF
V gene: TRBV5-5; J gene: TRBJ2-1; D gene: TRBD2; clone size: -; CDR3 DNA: TGTGCCAGCAGCTTGGGACTAGCGGCCTCCTACAATGAGCAGTTCTTC; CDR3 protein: CASSLGLAASYNEQFF
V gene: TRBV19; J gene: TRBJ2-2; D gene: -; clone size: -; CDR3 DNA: TGTGCCAGTAGTGAACAGGGTGCCACCGGGGAGCTGTTTTTT; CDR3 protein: CASSEQGATGELFF
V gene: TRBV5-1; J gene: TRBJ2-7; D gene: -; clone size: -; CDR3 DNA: TGCGCCAGCAGCCCAAACACAGGGAACCTCTACGAGCAGTACTTC; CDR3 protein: CASSPNTGNLYEQYF
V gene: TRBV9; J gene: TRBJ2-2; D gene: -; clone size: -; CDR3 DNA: TGTGCCAGCAGCGTAGTAGGGGGAACTGGGGAGCTGTTTTTT; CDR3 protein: CASSVVGGTGELFF
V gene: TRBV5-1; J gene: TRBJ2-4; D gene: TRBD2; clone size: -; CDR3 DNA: TGCGCCAGCAGCTTGGATGGGGAGGGCGGCCGGGAGCGATACTTC; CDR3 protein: CASSLDGEGGRERYF
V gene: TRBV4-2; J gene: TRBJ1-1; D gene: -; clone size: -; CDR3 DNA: TGTGCCAGCAGCCGGACCTGGGACTCCCTGAACACTGAAGCTTTCTTT; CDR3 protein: CASSRTWDSLNTEAFF
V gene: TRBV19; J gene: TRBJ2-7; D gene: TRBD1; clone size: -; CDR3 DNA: TGTGCCAGTAGTACGGGACAGGGAAGGGACGAGCAGTACTTC; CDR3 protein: CASSTGQGRDEQYF
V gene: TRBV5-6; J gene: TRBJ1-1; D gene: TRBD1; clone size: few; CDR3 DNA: TGTGCCAGCAGCTTTCAGGGGGCGCGAACTGAAGCTTTCTTT; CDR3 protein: CASSFQGARTEAFF
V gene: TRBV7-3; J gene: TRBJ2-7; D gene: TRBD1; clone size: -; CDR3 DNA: TGTGCCAGCAGCTTAACCGGGACAGGAGGCTACGAGCAGTACTTC; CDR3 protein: CASSLTGTGGYEQYF
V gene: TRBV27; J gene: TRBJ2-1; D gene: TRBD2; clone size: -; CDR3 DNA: TGTGCCAGCAGTTTTTTATTGGGGCTAGCGGGCCCCTACAATGAGCAGTTCTTC; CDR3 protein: CASSFLLGLAGPYNEQFF
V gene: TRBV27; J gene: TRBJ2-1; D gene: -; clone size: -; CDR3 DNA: TGTGCCAGCAGTTTATTTAGGGGTGGTAGCTCCAATGAGCAGTTCTTC; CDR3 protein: CASSLFRGGSSNEQFF
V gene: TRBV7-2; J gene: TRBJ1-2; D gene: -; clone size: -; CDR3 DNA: TGTGCCAGCAGCGTACCTCTAGGCTATGGCTACACCTTC; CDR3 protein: CASSVPLGYGYTF